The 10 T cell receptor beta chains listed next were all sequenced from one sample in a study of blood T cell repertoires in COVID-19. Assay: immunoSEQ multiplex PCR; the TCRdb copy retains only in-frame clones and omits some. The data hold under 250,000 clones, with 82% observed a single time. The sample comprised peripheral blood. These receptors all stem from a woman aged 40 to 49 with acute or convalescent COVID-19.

CDR3 amino acids: CASSIRTGAGGTEAFF. DNA of the CDR3: TGTGCCAGTAGTATCCGGACAGGCGCCGGAGGCACTGAAGCTTTCTTT. The V and J genes are TRBV19 and TRBJ1-1, with TRBD1 matching 7 bases. CDR3 length: 16 residues. Germline CDR1 is LNHDA and CDR2 is SQIVND (reference sequence). Trimming cost V 3 bases and J 4 bases; bases outside gene matches: 11.

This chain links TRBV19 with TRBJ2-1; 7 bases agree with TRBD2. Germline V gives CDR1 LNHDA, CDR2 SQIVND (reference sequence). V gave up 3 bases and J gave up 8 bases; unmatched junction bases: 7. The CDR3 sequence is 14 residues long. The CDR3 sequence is CASSMYSGVDEQFF. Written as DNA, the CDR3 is TGTGCCAGTAGTATGTACAGCGGGGTCGATGAGCAGTTCTTC.

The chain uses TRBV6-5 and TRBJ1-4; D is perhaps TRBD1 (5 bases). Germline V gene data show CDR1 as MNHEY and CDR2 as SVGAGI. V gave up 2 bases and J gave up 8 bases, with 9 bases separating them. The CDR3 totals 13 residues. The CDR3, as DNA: TGTGCCAGCAGTTACGGCGGGGGAGAAAAACTGTTTTTT. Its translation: CASSYGGGEKLFF.

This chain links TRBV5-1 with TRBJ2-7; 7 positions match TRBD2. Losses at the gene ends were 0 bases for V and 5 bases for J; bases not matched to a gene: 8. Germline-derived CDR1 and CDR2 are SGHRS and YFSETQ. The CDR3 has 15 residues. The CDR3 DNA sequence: TGCGCCAGCAGCTTGGGGGCGGGAGTAGAGGACGAGCAGTACTTC. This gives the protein CASSLGAGVEDEQYF.

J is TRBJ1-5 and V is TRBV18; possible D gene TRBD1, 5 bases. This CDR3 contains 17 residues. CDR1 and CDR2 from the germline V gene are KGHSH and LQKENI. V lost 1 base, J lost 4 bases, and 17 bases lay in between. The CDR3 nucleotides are TGTGCCAGCTCACCACTCGCAGGGTTCGGAGAAAATCAGCCCCAGCATTTT. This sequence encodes CASSPLAGFGENQPQHF.

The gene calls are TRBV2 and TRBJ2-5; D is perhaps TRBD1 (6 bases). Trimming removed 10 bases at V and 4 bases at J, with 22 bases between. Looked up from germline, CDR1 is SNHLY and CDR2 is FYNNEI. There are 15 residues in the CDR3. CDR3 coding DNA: TGTGCCACCTCACCGCTAACAGGGCCGGCAGAGACCCAGTACTTC. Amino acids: CATSPLTGPAETQYF.

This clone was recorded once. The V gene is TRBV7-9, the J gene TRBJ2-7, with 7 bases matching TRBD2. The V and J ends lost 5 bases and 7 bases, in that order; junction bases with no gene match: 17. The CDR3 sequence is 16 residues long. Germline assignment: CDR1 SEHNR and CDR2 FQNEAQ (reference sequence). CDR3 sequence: CASSPHRRAGVREQYF. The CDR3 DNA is TGTGCCAGCAGCCCCCACCGGCGGGCGGGAGTGAGGGAGCAGTACTTC.

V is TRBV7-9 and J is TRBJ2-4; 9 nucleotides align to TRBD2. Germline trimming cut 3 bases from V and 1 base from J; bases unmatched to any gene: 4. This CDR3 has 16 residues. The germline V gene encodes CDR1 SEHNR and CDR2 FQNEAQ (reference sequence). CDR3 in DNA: TGTGCCAGCAGCTTGGTAGCGGGAGTGGCCAAAAACATTCAGTACTTC. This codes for CASSLVAGVAKNIQYF.

The CDR3 region is CAWSMGLAGSNEQFF. In nucleotides, the CDR3 is TGTGCCTGGAGTATGGGACTAGCGGGATCCAATGAGCAGTTCTTC. This chain links TRBV30 with TRBJ2-1; 13 bases match TRBD2. The CDR3 loop spans 15 amino acids. Losses at the gene ends were 2 bases for V and 6 bases for J; bases not matched to a gene: 4. Germline lookup yields CDR1 GTSNPN and CDR2 SVGIG (reference sequence).

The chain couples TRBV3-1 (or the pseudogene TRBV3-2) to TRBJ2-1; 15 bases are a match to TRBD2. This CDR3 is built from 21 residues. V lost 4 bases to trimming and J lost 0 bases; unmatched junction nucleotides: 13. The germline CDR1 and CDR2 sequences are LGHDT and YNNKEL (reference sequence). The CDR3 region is CASSRSGTSGRFQSSYNEQFF. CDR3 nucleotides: TGTGCCAGCAGCCGATCCGGGACTAGCGGGAGGTTCCAGAGCTCCTACAATGAGCAGTTCTTC.